A single TCR beta chain is shown here with its context. Its specificity is unknown. The data belong to a study of early T cells in non-severe SARS-CoV-2 infection. As for the study in general: Sequencing input comprised bulk RNA from unsorted whole blood; chain pairing was not available.

This CDR3 spans 16 amino acids. With V trimmed by 2 bases and J by 2 bases, 9 bases remained unmatched. Germline V gives CDR1 SGDLS, CDR2 YYNGEE. Study results and limitations: Matching against VDJdb likely underestimated virus-specific expansions, favoring anti-spike CD8.

Attachment of unique molecular identifiers to individual cDNA molecules was performed. TCRdb independently ran MiXCR on the 5' RACE reads; one entry per CDR3 protein. Found here are approximately 90,000 distinct CDR3 sequences, 9.5% to 15% of them singletons; the top ten hold 4.4%. This receptor was taken from an adult who was a healthcare worker with PCR-confirmed SARS-CoV-2 infection or an uninfected control (not recorded which). The chain links TRBV9 to TRBJ2-5; 7 nucleotides line up with TRBD2. Sample: whole blood, taken at baseline. CDR3 region: CASSVNPGREQETQYF. The CDR3 DNA sequence: TGTGCCAGCAGCGTGAATCCGGGGAGGGAGCAAGAGACCCAGTACTTC.